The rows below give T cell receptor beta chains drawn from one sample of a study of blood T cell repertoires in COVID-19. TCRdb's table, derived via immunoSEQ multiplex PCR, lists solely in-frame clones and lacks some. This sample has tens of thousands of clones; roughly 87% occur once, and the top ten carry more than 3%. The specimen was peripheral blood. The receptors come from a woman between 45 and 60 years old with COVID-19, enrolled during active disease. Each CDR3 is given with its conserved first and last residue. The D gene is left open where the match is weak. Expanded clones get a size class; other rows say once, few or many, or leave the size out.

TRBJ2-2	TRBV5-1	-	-	TGCGCCAGCAGGATGGGGGCCACCGGGGAGCTGTTTTTT	CASRMGATGELFF
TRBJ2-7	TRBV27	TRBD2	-	TGTGCCAGCAGTGGGACTAGTTTAGGCGAGCAGTACTTC	CASSGTSLGEQYF
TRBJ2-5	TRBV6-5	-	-	TGTGCCAGCAGTTACTCCGCCGGGCAAGAGACCCAGTACTTC	CASSYSAGQETQYF
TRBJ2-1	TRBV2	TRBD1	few	TGTGCCAGCAGCCTTGGGACAGGGGGCACCTACAATGAGCAGTTCTTC	CASSLGTGGTYNEQFF
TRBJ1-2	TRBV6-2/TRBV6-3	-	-	TGTGCCAGCAGCCCAACCCTCCCTGGTTGGAGTGGCTACACCTTC	CASSPTLPGWSGYTF
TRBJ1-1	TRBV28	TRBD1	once	TGTGCCAGCGGTTCAATACAGGGGGCGATAACTGAAGCTTTCTTT	CASGSIQGAITEAFF
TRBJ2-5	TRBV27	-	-	TGTGCCAGCAGTTTATCGTGGGGGCCCCTCGAACCCAAGAGTGAGACCCAGTACTTC	CASSLSWGPLEPKSETQYF
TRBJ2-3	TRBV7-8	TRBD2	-	TGTGCCAGCAGCATCGGGACTAGCGGGAGGGTGGTCGCAGATACGCAGTATTTT	CASSIGTSGRVVADTQYF
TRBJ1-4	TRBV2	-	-	TGTGCCAGCAGTGACGATGGGCAGTTGGGAACTAATGAAAAACTGTTTTTT	CASSDDGQLGTNEKLFF
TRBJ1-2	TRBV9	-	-	TGTGCCAGCAGCGTAGCTCAGGGTAACTATGGCTACACCTTC	CASSVAQGNYGYTF
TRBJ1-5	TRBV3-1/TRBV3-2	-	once	TGTGCCAGCAGCCAGGGGCAAAGGGATCAGCCCCAGCATTTT	CASSQGQRDQPQHF
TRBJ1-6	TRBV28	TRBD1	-	TGTGCCAGCAGGGACAGGGATTTGTCACCCCTCCACTTT	CASRDRDLSPLHF
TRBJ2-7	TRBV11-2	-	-	TGTGCCAGCAGCTCCCCCCGCGGGGAGGCTCACGAGCAGTACTTC	CASSSPRGEAHEQYF
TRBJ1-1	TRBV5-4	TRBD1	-	TGTGCCAGCAGCCAGGAACAGGGGGCGCCGACTGAAGCTTTCTTT	CASSQEQGAPTEAFF
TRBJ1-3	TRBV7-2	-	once	TGTGCCAGCAGCTTAGTTGGGGCCAGTGGAAACACCATATATTTT	CASSLVGASGNTIYF
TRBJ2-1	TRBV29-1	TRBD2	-	TGCAGCGTTTCGACTAGCGGTAGCTCCTACAATGAGCAGTTCTTC	CSVSTSGSSYNEQFF
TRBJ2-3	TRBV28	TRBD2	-	TGTGCCAGCAGTTCCTTGACTAGCGGGAGGGTCACAGATACGCAGTATTTT	CASSSLTSGRVTDTQYF
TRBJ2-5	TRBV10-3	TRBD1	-	TGTGCCATTAGGGGACAGCAAGAGACCCAGTACTTC	CAIRGQQETQYF
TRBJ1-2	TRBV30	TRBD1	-	TGTGCCTGGAGTGTCGAGACAGGGGTAATCGGCTACACCTTC	CAWSVETGVIGYTF
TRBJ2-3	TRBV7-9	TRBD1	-	TGTGCCAGCAGCTTCTCGACAGGGGAAGATACGCAGTATTTT	CASSFSTGEDTQYF
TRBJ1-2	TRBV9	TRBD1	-	TGTGCCAGCAGCGTAGCCCACAGGGGGCAATCGGATGGCTACACCTTC	CASSVAHRGQSDGYTF
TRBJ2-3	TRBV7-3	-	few	TGTGCCAGCAGCCCGTCGGGGAGAAATACGCAGTATTTT	CASSPSGRNTQYF
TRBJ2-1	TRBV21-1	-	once	TGTGCCAGCAGCAAAAGGCACGGGAGGGGGTCCTACAATGAGCAGTTCTTC	CASSKRHGRGSYNEQFF
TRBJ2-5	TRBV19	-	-	TGTGCCAGTAGTACGAACAGACTATCCCAAGAGACCCAGTACTTC	CASSTNRLSQETQYF
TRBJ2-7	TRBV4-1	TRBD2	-	TGCGCCAGCAGGGGAGGGATGAGAGACGAGCAGTACTTC	CASRGGMRDEQYF
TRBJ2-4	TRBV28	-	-	TGTGCCAGCAGTTTAATGGGGGGACTAGCCAAAAACATTCAGTACTTC	CASSLMGGLAKNIQYF
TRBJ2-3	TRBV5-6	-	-	TGTGCCAGCAGCCGCGGAAATTTAGATACGCAGTATTTT	CASSRGNLDTQYF
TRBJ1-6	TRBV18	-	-	TGTGCCAGCTCACCTGCCGGAGGCAACTCACCCCTCCACTTT	CASSPAGGNSPLHF
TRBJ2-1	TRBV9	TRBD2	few	TGTGCCAGCAGCGTAGAAGGGACTAGCCTGGGGGAGCAGTTCTTC	CASSVEGTSLGEQFF
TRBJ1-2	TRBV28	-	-	TGTGCCAGCACCCCGGGGGGCAGCCGCTACTACTATGGCTACACCTTC	CASTPGGSRYYYGYTF